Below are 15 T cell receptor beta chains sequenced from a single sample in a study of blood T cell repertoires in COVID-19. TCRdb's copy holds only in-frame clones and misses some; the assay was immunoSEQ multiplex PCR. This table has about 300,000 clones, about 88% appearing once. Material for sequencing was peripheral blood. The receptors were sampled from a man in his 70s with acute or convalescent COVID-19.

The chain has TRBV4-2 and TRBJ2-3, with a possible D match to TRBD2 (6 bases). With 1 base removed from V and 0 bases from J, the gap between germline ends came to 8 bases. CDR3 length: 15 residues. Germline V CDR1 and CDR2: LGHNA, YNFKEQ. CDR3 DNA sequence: TGTGCCAGCAGCCAAGCGGAGGGGAGCACAGATACGCAGTATTTT. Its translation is CASSQAEGSTDTQYF.

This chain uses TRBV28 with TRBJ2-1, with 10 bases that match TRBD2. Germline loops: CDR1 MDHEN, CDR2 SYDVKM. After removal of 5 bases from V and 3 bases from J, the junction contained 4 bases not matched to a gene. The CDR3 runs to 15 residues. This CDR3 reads CASSDSGGYYNEQFF. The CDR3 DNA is TGTGCCAGCAGTGATAGCGGGGGGTACTACAATGAGCAGTTCTTC.

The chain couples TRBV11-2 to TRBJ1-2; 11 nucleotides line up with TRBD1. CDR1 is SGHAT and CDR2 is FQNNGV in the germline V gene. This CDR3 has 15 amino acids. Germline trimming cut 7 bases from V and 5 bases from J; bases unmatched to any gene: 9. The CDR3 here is CASTSGGTGGYGYTF. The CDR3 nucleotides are TGTGCCAGCACCTCCGGGGGGACAGGGGGTTATGGCTACACCTTC.

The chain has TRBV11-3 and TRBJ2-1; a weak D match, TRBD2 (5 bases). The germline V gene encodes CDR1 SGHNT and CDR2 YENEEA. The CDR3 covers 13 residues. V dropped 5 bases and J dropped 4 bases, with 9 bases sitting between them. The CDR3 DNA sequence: TGTGCCAGCAGCCCCCCGGGGTACAATGAGCAGTTCTTC. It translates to CASSPPGYNEQFF.

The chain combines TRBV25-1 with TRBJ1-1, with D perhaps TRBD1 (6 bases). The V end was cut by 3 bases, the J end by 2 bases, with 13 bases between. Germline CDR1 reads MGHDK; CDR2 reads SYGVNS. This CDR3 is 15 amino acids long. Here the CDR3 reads CASSDPGTFNTEAFF. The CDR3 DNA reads TGTGCCAGCAGTGATCCCGGGACATTCAACACTGAAGCTTTCTTT.

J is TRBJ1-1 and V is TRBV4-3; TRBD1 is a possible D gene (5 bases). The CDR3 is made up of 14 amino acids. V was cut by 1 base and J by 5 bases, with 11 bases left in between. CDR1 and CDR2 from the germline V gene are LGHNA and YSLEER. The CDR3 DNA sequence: TGCGCCAGCAGCCAAGTAAGGGGAGGGACTGAAGCTTTCTTT. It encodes CASSQVRGGTEAFF.

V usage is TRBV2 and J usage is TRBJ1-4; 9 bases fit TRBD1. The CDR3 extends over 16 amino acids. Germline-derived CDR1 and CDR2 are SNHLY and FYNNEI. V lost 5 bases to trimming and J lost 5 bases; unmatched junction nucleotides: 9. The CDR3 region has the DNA TGTGCCAGCAGTCCGATACCGGGACAGGGCAATGAAAAACTGTTTTTT. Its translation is CASSPIPGQGNEKLFF.

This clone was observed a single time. CDR3 DNA: TGTGCCAGCAGCTTAGCGAAGGAGAGCGAGACCCAGTACTTC. Encoded protein: CASSLAKESETQYF. This chain connects TRBV7-9 to TRBJ2-5; D is ambiguous. Trimming took off 0 bases at V and 5 bases at J, with 10 bases between the two ends. CDR1 and CDR2 (germline): SEHNR, FQNEAQ (reference sequence). This CDR3 has 14 residues.

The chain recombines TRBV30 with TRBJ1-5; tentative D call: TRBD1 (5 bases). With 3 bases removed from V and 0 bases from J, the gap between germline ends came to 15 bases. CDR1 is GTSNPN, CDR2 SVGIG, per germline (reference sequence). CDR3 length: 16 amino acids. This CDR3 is CAWSPGRGYSNQPQHF. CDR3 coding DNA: TGTGCCTGGAGCCCCGGAAGGGGATATAGCAATCAGCCCCAGCATTTT.

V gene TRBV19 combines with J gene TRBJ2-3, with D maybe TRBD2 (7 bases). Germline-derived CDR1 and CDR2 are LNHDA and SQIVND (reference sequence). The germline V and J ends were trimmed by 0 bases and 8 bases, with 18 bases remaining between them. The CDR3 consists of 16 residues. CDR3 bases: TGTGCCAGTAGTATAGAAATCACCGGGGGGCCTGGTACGCAGTATTTT. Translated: CASSIEITGGPGTQYF.

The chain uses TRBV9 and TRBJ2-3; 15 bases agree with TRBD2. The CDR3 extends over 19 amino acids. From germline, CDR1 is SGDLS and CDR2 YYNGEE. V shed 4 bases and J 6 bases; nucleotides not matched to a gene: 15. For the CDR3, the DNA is TGTGCCAGCAGCACCCCAGAGTGGACTAGCGGGAGGGGTGCTGATACGCAGTATTTT. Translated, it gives CASSTPEWTSGRGADTQYF.

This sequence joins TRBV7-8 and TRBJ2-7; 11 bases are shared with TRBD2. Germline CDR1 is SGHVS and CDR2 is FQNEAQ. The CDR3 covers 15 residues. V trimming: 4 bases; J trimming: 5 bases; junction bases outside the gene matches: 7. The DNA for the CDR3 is TGTGCCAGCAGCTCTCATAGCGGGAGGGCCGACGAGCAGTACTTC. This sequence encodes CASSSHSGRADEQYF.

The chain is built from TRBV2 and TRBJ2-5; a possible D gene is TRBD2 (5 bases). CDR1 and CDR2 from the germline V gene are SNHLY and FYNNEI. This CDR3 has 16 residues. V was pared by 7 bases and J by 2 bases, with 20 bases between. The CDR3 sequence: CASTGEGVSGQETQYF. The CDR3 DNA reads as TGTGCCAGCACCGGAGAGGGAGTCTCGGGGCAAGAGACCCAGTACTTC.

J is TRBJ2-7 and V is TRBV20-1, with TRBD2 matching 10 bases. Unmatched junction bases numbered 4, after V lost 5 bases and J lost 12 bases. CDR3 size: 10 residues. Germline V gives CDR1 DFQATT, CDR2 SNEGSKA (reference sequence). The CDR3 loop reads CSAGLAARYF. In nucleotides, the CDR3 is TGCAGTGCTGGACTAGCGGCAAGGTACTTC.

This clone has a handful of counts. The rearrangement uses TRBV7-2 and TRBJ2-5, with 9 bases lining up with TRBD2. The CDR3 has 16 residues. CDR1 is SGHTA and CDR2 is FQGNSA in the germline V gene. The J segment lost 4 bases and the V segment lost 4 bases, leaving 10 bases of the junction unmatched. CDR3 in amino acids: CASSSPGRGGGETQYF. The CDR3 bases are TGTGCCAGCAGCTCTCCTGGGCGGGGGGGAGGAGAGACCCAGTACTTC.